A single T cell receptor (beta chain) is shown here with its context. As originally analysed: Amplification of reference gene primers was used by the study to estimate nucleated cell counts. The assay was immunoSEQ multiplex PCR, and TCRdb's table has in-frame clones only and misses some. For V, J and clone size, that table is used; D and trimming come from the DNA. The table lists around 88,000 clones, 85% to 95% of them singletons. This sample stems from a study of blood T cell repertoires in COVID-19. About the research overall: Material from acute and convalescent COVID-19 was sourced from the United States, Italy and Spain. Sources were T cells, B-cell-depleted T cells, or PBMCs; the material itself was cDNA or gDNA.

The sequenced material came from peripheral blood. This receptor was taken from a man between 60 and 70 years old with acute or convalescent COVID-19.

Written as DNA, the CDR3 is TGTGCCAGCAGTCCCGCGGGGTCTATACCTGGTGAAAACACCATATATTTT. Protein: CASSPAGSIPGENTIYF. This chain uses TRBV27 with TRBJ1-3; D unresolved. Germline V lookup: CDR1 MNHEY, CDR2 SMNVEV (reference sequence). Trimming shortened V by 5 bases and J by 6 bases, and 23 bases separated the two germline ends. This CDR3 spans 17 amino acids.